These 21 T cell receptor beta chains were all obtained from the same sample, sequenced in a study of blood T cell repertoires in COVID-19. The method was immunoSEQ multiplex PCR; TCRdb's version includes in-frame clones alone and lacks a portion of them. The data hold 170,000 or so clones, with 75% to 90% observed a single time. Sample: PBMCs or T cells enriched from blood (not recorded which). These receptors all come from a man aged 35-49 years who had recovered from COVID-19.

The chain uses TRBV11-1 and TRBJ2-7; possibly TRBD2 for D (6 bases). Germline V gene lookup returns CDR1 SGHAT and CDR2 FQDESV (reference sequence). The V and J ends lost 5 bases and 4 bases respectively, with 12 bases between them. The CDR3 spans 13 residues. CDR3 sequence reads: CASSRTEGYEQYF. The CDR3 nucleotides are TGTGCCAGCAGCCGGACGGAGGGGTACGAGCAGTACTTC. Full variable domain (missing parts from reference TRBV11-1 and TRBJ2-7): EAEVAQSPRYKITEKSQAVAFWCDPISGHATLYWYRQILGQGPELLVQFQDESVVDDSQLPKDRFSAERLKGVDSTLKIQPAELGDSAMYLCASSRTEGYEQYFGPGTRLTVT.

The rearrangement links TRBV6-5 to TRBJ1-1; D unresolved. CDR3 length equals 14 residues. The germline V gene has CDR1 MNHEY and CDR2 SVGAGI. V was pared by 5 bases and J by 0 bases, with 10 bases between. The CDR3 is CASSPNTLNTEAFF. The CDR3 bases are TGTGCCAGCAGTCCAAACACGCTGAACACTGAAGCTTTCTTT.

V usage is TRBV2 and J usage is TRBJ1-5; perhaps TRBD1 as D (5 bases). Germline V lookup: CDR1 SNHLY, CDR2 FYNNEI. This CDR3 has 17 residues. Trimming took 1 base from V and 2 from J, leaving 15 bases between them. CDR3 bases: TGTGCCAGCAGTGAAGACCCAGTTTGGGGCGGCAATCAGCCCCAGCATTTT. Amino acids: CASSEDPVWGGNQPQHF.

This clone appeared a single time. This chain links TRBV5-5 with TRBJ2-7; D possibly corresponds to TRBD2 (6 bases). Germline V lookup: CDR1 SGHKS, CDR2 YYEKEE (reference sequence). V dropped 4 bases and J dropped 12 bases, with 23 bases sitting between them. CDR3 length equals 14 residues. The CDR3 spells CASSNSDRLPGGYF. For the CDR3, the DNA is TGTGCCAGCAGCAACTCGGACCGGCTTCCCGGGGGGTACTTC.

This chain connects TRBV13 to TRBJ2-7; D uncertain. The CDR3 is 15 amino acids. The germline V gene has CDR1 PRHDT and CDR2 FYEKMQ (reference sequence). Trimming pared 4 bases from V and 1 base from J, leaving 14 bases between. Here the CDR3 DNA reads TGTGCCAGCAGCTCCGACCGCGGTATTTCCTACGAGCAGTACTTC. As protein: CASSSDRGISYEQYF.

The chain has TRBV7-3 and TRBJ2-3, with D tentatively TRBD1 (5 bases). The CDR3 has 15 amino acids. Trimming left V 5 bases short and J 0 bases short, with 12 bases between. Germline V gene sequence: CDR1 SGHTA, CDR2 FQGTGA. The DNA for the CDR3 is TGTGCCAGCAGCCGAACTGGGGCCAGCACAGATACGCAGTATTTT. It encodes CASSRTGASTDTQYF.

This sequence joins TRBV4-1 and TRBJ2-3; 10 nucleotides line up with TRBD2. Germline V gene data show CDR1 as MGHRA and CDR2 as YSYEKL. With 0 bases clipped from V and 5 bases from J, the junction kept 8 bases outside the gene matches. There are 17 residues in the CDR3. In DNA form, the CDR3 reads TGCGCCAGCAGCCAAGAAGGAGCGGGGGGGCAGAGAGATACGCAGTATTTT. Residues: CASSQEGAGGQRDTQYF.

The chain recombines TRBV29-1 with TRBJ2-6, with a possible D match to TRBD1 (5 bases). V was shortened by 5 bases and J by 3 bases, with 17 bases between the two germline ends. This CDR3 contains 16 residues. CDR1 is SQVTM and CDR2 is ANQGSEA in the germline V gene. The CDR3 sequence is CSVRTQAGVGANVLTF. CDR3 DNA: TGCAGCGTTCGAACACAGGCTGGGGTTGGGGCCAACGTCCTGACTTTC.

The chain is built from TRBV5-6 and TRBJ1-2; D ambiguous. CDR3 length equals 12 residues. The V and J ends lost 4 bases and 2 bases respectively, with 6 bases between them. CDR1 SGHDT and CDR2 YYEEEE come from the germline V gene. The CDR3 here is CASSALNYGYTF. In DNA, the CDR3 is TGTGCCAGCAGCGCGCTAAACTATGGCTACACCTTC.

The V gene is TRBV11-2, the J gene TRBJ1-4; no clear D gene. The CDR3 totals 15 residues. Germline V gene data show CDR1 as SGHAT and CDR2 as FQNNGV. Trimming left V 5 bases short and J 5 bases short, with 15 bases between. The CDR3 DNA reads TGTGCCAGCAGCCAGCCCGGGATGTTAAATGAAAAACTGTTTTTT. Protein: CASSQPGMLNEKLFF. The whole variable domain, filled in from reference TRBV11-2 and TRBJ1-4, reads EAGVAQSPRYKIIEKRQSVAFWCNPISGHATLYWYQQILGQGPKLLIQFQNNGVVDDSQLPKDRFSAERLKGVDSTLKIQPAKLEDSAVYLCASSQPGMLNEKLFFGSGTQLSVL.

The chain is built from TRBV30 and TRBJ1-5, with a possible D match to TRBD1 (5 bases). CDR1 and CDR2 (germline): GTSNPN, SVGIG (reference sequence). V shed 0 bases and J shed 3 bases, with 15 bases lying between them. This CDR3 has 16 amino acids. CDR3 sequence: CAWSVLGAGPNQPQHF. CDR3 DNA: TGTGCCTGGAGTGTACTCGGGGCGGGGCCCAATCAGCCCCAGCATTTT.

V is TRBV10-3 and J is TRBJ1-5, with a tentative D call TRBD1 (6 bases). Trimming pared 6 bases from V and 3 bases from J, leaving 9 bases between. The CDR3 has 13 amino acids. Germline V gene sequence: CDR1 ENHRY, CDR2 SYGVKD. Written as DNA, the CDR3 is TGTGCCATCAGGGACAGAATCAATCAGCCCCAGCATTTT. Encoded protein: CAIRDRINQPQHF.

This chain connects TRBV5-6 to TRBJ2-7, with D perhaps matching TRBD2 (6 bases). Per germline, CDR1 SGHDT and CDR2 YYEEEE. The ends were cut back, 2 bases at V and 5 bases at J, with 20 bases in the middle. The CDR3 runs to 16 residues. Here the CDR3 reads CASSLSRVTGVNEQYF. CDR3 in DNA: TGTGCCAGCAGCTTATCGAGGGTAACGGGGGTGAACGAGCAGTACTTC.

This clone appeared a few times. The DNA of the CDR3 is TGTGCCAGCAGCGTTGGGGACAGGCTGCGCTCCTACAATGAGCAGTTCTTC. It translates to CASSVGDRLRSYNEQFF. The V call is TRBV9, the J call TRBJ2-1; TRBD1 matches at 8 bases. J was trimmed by 0 bases and V by 2 bases; bases with no gene match: 7. The CDR3 spans 17 residues. In germline, CDR1 is SGDLS, CDR2 YYNGEE.

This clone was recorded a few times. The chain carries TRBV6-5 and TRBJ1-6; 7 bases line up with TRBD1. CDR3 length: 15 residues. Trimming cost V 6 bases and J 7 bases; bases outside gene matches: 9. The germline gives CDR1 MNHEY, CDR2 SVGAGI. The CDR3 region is CASRNNRGRNSPLHF. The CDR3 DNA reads TGTGCCAGCAGGAACAACAGGGGTAGGAATTCACCCCTCCACTTT.

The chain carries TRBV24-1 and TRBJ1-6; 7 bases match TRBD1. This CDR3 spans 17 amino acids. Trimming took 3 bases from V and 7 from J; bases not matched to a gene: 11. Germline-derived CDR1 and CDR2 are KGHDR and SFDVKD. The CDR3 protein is CATSDDRGLGRNSPLHF. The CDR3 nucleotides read TGTGCCACCAGTGATGATAGGGGGCTCGGGCGCAATTCACCCCTCCACTTT.

CDR3 bases: TGTGCCAGCAGCTCAGACTTGCGGGGGGGCCCCGGGGAGCTGTTTTTT. Translating it yields CASSSDLRGGPGELFF. The chain uses TRBV11-2 and TRBJ2-2; 9 nucleotides match TRBD2. Germline V lookup: CDR1 SGHAT, CDR2 FQNNGV. The CDR3 runs 16 residues. The J segment lost 6 bases and the V segment lost 4 bases, leaving 9 bases of the junction unmatched. Together with reference TRBV11-2 and TRBJ2-2, the CDR3 gives the full variable domain: EAGVAQSPRYKIIEKRQSVAFWCNPISGHATLYWYQQILGQGPKLLIQFQNNGVVDDSQLPKDRFSAERLKGVDSTLKIQPAKLEDSAVYLCASSSDLRGGPGELFFGEGSRLTVL.

The CDR3 region is CASGLRLPQETQYF. The CDR3, as DNA: TGTGCCAGCGGACTAAGACTCCCACAAGAGACCCAGTACTTC. The rearrangement uses TRBV3-1 (or the pseudogene TRBV3-2) and TRBJ2-5; maybe TRBD2 (6 bases). Trimming pared 8 bases from V and 2 bases from J, leaving 15 bases between. The CDR3 sequence is 14 residues long. Looked up from germline, CDR1 is LGHDT and CDR2 is YNNKEL (reference sequence).

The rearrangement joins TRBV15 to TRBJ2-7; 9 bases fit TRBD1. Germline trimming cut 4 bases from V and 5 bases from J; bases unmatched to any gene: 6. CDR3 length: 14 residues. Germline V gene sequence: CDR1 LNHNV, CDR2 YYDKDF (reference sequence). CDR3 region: CATSKYRGLDEQYF. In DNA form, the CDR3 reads TGTGCCACCAGCAAATACAGGGGGCTGGACGAGCAGTACTTC.

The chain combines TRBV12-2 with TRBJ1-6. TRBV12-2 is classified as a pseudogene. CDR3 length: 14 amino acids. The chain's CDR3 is CASRAGPGNSPLHF. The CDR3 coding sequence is TGTGCAAGTCGCGCGGGACCGGGAAATTCACCCCTCCACTTT.

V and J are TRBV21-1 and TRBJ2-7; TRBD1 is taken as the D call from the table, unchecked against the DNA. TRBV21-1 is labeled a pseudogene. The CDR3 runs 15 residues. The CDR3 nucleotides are TGTGCCAGCAGCGTTCTCACAGGGGTGGGCTACGAGCAGTACTTC. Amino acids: CASSVLTGVGYEQYF.